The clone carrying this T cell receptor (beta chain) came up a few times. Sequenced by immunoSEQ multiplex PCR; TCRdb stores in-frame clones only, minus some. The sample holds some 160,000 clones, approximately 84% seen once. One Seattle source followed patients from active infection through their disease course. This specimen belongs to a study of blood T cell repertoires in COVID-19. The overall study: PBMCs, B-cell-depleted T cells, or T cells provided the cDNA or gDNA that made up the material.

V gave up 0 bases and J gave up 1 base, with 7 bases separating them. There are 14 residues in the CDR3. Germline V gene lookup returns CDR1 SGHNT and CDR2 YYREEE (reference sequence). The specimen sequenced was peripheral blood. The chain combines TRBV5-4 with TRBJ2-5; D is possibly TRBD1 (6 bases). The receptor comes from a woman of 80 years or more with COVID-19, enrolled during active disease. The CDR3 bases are TGTGCCAGCAGCTTGGCAGGGGCCCAAGAGACCCAGTACTTC. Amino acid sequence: CASSLAGAQETQYF.